This TCR beta chain was profiled in a study of identical twins. This CDR3 spans 17 amino acids. The germline V gene has CDR1 SGHVS and CDR2 FQNEAQ. The trim removed 5 bases at V and 1 base at J, leaving 8 bases unmatched. Turning to this clonotype: Its target is not known.

TCRdb called the 5' RACE reads again in MiXCR, with one record for every CDR3 protein. The sample consists of under 1 million distinct CDR3 sequences, approximately 13% of them appearing once. Findings and caveats of the study: Invariant MAIT and iNKT cells are populations that could partly confound zero-insertion analyses. Twins shared out-of-frame alpha sequences with excess low generation probability.

These data were also filed under a second study, of yellow fever vaccine responses in identical twins.

The source material was PBMCs. This clonotype was sampled from a woman younger than 30 in good health. The V and J genes are TRBV7-8 and TRBJ2-4; 10 bases line up with TRBD2. CDR3 sequence: CASSPASGSVAKNIQYF. CDR3 sequence (DNA): TGTGCCAGCAGCCCCGCTAGCGGGAGTGTCGCCAAAAACATTCAGTACTTC.